This TCR beta chain appears in the sequencing data of a study of T cells in Graves' hyperthyroidism and ophthalmopathy. The germline V gene encodes CDR1 MGHDK and CDR2 SYGVNS. The CDR3 is made up of 13 amino acids. In regard to this clonotype: Sequence at one end of the junction differs from germline and may be a read error.

Amplification of TCR beta CDR3 regions used RNA as the template. The HTBI primer set was used in a first-round RT-PCR of the TCR CDR3. MiXCR was run by TCRdb on the multiplex PCR reads, yielding one entry per CDR3 protein. This table has 540,000 or so distinct CDR3 sequences, about 43% appearing once. V gene TRBV25-1 combines with J gene TRBJ1-4; D may be TRBD1 (5 bases). Material: peripheral blood or thyroid tissue (not recorded which). The source of this sequence is an adult woman with Graves' disease, either hyperthyroidism or ophthalmopathy (not recorded which). The CDR3 is CASSRDPRGKPFF. Written as DNA, the CDR3 is TGTGCCAGCAGCAGAGACCCAAGGGGAAAACCGTTTTTT.